This TCR beta chain was retrieved from a study of blood T cell repertoires in COVID-19. The CDR3 runs 13 residues. The germline V gene has CDR1 SQVTM and CDR2 ANQGSEA. V lost 4 bases and J lost 0, with 9 bases in between. The method was immunoSEQ multiplex PCR; TCRdb's version includes in-frame clones alone and lacks a portion of them. The sample includes about 350,000 clones, around nine tenths of them seen just once. The source material was peripheral blood. This receptor was taken from a woman in her 70s with COVID-19, enrolled during active disease. The V call is TRBV29-1, the J call TRBJ2-5; no clear D. CDR3 amino acids: CSVAPTYQETQYF. The CDR3 bases are TGCAGCGTTGCCCCAACATACCAAGAGACCCAGTACTTC.